This T cell receptor (beta chain) was obtained from a study of T cell repertoires in cytomegalovirus infection. Study details: CMV epitopes that were recently identified and HLA-C-restricted were used alongside well-studied HLA-B-restricted ones.

A remark on this clonotype: Its antigen remains unknown.

With 3 bases removed from V and 4 bases from J, the gap between germline ends came to 7 bases. This CDR3 has 13 amino acids. The germline CDR1 and CDR2 sequences are MGHRA and YSYEKL. TCRdb processed the reads anew with MiXCR; each CDR3 protein has one entry. This sample has about 830,000 distinct CDR3 sequences, with approximately 29% found just once. The clonotype comes from a human donor in good health (CMV status not recorded). Some clones in this sample may be carry-over from other donors' samples. The chain employs TRBV4-1 and TRBJ1-5; D call uncertain. The sample consisted of cultured CD8+ T cells from PBMCs, taken from culture after CMV antigen stimulation. The CDR3 region has the DNA TGCGCCAGCAGCCAGGGCTTTAATCAGCCCCAGCATTTT. Translating gives CASSQGFNQPQHF.